The entry below describes one T cell receptor (beta chain). As yet, its antigen is unknown. V gave up 3 bases and J gave up 5 bases, with 13 bases separating them. Germline-derived CDR1 and CDR2 are SGHVS and FNYEAQ. The CDR3 extends over 15 amino acids. With 60 Vbeta and 13 Jbeta primers, the PCR was carried out. The method was immunoSEQ multiplex PCR; TCRdb's version includes in-frame clones alone and lacks a portion of them. The repertoire holds under 200,000 clones, with 75% to 80% as singletons. The sample comes from a study of cytomegalovirus exposure and HLA in healthy donors. The study, taken as a whole, reports: The study labeled 164 TCR beta chains cytomegalovirus-associated. Rarity marked most TCR sequences, yet some public TCRs occurred in many donors. Some V segments, TRBV6-2 and TRBV6-3 among them, were indistinguishable and were therefore excluded. It was confirmed in vitro that a few of the CMV-associated chains were specific for CMV antigens.

The TCR sequence derives from a woman between 35 and 50 years old in good health and CMV-seropositive. The source material was PBMCs. The J gene is TRBJ2-2, the V gene TRBV7-6; TRBD1 is a possible D gene (6 bases). DNA for the CDR3: TGTGCCAGCAGCTTTACAGGGATTCGGACCGGGGAGCTGTTTTTT. It specifies CASSFTGIRTGELFF.